One sample yielded the 29 T cell receptor beta chains listed below, sequenced in a study of blood T cells in healthy people across ages. A second PCR of about 6 to 12 cycles used a sample-barcoded 5' primer and a J-beta primer mix. From the 5' RACE reads, TCRdb called clonotypes with MiXCR, one entry per CDR3 protein. The sample consists of 650,000 to 700,000 distinct CDR3 sequences, about 51% of them appearing once. Sequenced material: blood. The receptor source for this set is an elderly woman in good health.

This clonotype has only a few counts. The J gene is TRBJ2-1, the V gene TRBV11-2, with 9 bases identical to TRBD1. The germline V gene has CDR1 SGHAT and CDR2 FQNNGV. Trimming took 5 bases from V and 4 from J; bases not matched to a gene: 9. The CDR3 consists of 16 residues. The chain's CDR3 is CASSPRRDRDYNEQFF. CDR3 in DNA: TGTGCCAGCAGCCCCCGCCGGGACAGGGATTACAATGAGCAGTTCTTC.

This clonotype has at least ten counts. This chain links TRBV10-3 with TRBJ2-3; the D gene is possibly TRBD2 (6 bases). Deletions cut 3 bases from V and 2 bases from J, with 15 bases between. This CDR3 is 16 amino acids long. CDR1 and CDR2 from the germline V gene are ENHRY and SYGVKD. CDR3 nucleotide sequence: TGTGCCATCAGTGATGCGACGCGGGATTACACAGATACGCAGTATTTT. Translation: CAISDATRDYTDTQYF.

Points on this clonotype: A read error is possible here, since a much larger clone lies one base away. The genes are TRBV5-1 and TRBJ1-1; no reliable D call. Germline V gene sequence: CDR1 SGHRS, CDR2 YFSETQ. CDR3 length: 14 residues. The V end was cut by 6 bases, the J end by 4 bases, with 16 bases between. The CDR3 is CASIRLGYSTEAFF. As DNA, the CDR3 is TGCGCCAGCATCAGATTAGGGTATAGCACTGAAGCTTTCTTT.

This clonotype was counted between two and nine times. The rearrangement uses TRBV2 and TRBJ2-1, with D possibly TRBD1 on 5 matching bases. TRBJ2-7 explains the end of the DNA better; the J call may be wrong. CDR3 length: 15 residues. The germline CDR1 and CDR2 sequences are SNHLY and FYNNEI. CDR3 nucleotides: TGTGCCAGCAGCTATGGGCCAGGGCCCTACAATGAGCAGTACTTC. This sequence encodes CASSYGPGPYNEQYF.

This clonotype was seen repeatedly, ten times or more. The rearrangement uses TRBV12-3 or TRBV12-4 and TRBJ2-1; 8 bases line up with TRBD2. After removal of 2 bases from V and 9 bases from J, the junction contained 9 bases not matched to a gene. This CDR3 is 15 amino acids long. Here the CDR3 reads CASSLTSGGYGEQFF. CDR3 nucleotides: TGTGCCAGCAGTTTAACAAGCGGGGGATACGGTGAGCAGTTCTTC.

This chain joins TRBV24-1 and TRBJ2-1, with 9 bases lining up with TRBD1. V trimming: 9 bases; J trimming: 3 bases; junction bases outside the gene matches: 5. Germline V gene sequence: CDR1 KGHDR, CDR2 SFDVKD. This CDR3 has 14 residues. The CDR3: CATASGQGYNEQFF. CDR3 sequence (DNA): TGTGCCACCGCCTCGGGACAGGGCTACAATGAGCAGTTCTTC.

The rearrangement joins TRBV6-2 or TRBV6-3 to TRBJ2-1; no clear D. CDR3 length equals 13 residues. Per the germline V gene, CDR1 is MNHEY and CDR2 is SVGEGT. V was trimmed by 6 bases and J by 0 bases, leaving 6 bases between them. The CDR3 loop reads CASRQASYNEQFF. CDR3 in DNA: TGTGCCAGCAGGCAAGCCTCCTACAATGAGCAGTTCTTC.

A note on this clonotype: A much larger clone lies a single base off, so this may be a read error. This sequence joins TRBV20-1 and TRBJ2-1; perhaps TRBD2 as D (5 bases). The J call is in doubt because the DNA end fits TRBJ2-7 better. The length of the CDR3 is 18 residues. The V gene's germline CDR1 is DFQATT and CDR2 SNEGSKA (reference sequence). This CDR3 is CSASFQSFNSAMPHEQYF. The DNA for the CDR3 is TGCAGTGCTAGTTTCCAATCCTTTAATAGCGCGATGCCCCACGAGCAGTACTTC.

This clonotype was seen repeatedly, ten times or more. The chain has TRBV12-3 or TRBV12-4 and TRBJ1-2; TRBD1 matches at 10 bases. V was pared by 3 bases and J by 7 bases, with 5 bases of the junction left unmatched. The CDR3 is 14 amino acids. CDR3 sequence reads: CASSLTGGLGGYTF. CDR3 DNA sequence: TGTGCCAGCAGTTTGACAGGGGGCCTCGGTGGCTACACCTTC.

The chain combines TRBV12-3 or TRBV12-4 with TRBJ2-3; TRBD2 aligns across 13 bases. The CDR3 spans 22 residues. J was trimmed by 4 bases and V by 3 bases; bases with no gene match: 22. CDR3 loop: CASSLWDRWTSGGRSPADTQYF. CDR3 nucleotides: TGTGCCAGCAGTTTGTGGGACAGGTGGACTAGCGGGGGAAGATCGCCCGCAGATACGCAGTATTTT.

This clonotype was seen repeatedly, ten times or more. The CDR3 sequence: CASSLPSGGDNEQFF. The CDR3, as DNA: TGCGCCAGCAGTTTACCTAGCGGGGGGGACAATGAGCAGTTCTTC. The V and J genes are TRBV10-2 and TRBJ2-1, with 12 nucleotides matching TRBD2. With V trimmed by 5 bases and J by 5 bases, 4 bases remained unmatched. Germline V gene sequence: CDR1 WSHSY, CDR2 SAAADI. The CDR3 has 15 residues.

The V gene is TRBV10-3, the J gene TRBJ1-2, with D maybe TRBD1 (5 bases). Germline V gene data show CDR1 as ENHRY and CDR2 as SYGVKD. This CDR3 spans 11 amino acids. V gave up 4 bases and J gave up 12 bases, with 12 bases separating them. CDR3 in amino acids: CAISGSGRDTF. The DNA for the CDR3 is TGTGCCATCAGTGGGTCAGGGCGAGACACCTTC.

The J gene is TRBJ2-1, the V gene TRBV27; TRBD1 agrees at 9 bases. The CDR3 covers 16 residues. Per germline, CDR1 MNHEY and CDR2 SMNVEV (reference sequence). Trimming cost V 2 bases and J 13 bases; bases outside gene matches: 15. The CDR3 DNA is TGTGCCAGCAGTTTAGACTACAGGGGGCGCCGAGAGACCCAGTTCTTC. It yields the protein CASSLDYRGRRETQFF.

This chain uses TRBV7-9 with TRBJ1-2; TRBD1 is a possible D gene (6 bases). V was pared by 5 bases and J by 4 bases, with 20 bases between. Germline V gene sequence: CDR1 SEHNR, CDR2 FQNEAQ (reference sequence). CDR3 length equals 16 residues. CDR3 in DNA: TGTGCCAGCAGCGCCAATACAGGGTTCTCGGGCTATGGCTACACCTTC. Translated, it gives CASSANTGFSGYGYTF.

The V gene is TRBV7-2, the J gene TRBJ2-7, with TRBD2 matching 11 bases. The DNA matches TRBJ2-5 better at its end, which makes the J call doubtful. Germline CDR1 is SGHTA and CDR2 is FQGNSA. The length of the CDR3 is 15 residues. The chain's CDR3 is CASSSLAGVGETQYF. CDR3 sequence (DNA): TGTGCCAGCAGCTCACTAGCGGGAGTGGGAGAGACCCAGTACTTC.

This clonotype occurred a few times. Given a much more abundant clone one base away, this may be a read error. The chain uses TRBV6-1 and TRBJ2-3, with 10 bases identical to TRBD2. The CDR3 is 17 residues long. J gave up 3 bases and V 6 bases, and 12 bases lay outside the gene matches. Germline V CDR1 and CDR2: MNHNS, SASEGT. Here the CDR3 DNA reads TGTGCCAGCAGGAATCACCGAGCGGGGGGGCCAACAGATACGCAGTATTTT. Its protein is CASRNHRAGGPTDTQYF.

This clonotype has a count of ten or more. The chain joins TRBV5-1 to TRBJ2-3; 14 positions agree with TRBD2. The CDR3 spans 16 residues. Trimming cost V 3 bases and J 2 bases; bases outside gene matches: 2. Per the germline V gene, CDR1 is SGHRS and CDR2 is YFSETQ. CDR3 in DNA: TGCGCCAGCAGCTCGGGACTAGCGGGAGTCACAGATACGCAGTATTTT. Its protein is CASSSGLAGVTDTQYF.

V and J are TRBV18 and TRBJ2-1; the D gene is possibly TRBD1 (5 bases). There are 15 residues in the CDR3. Germline V lookup: CDR1 KGHSH, CDR2 LQKENI. Trimming cost V 1 base and J 4 bases, with 11 bases left between them. CDR3 coding DNA: TGTGCCAGCTCACCACTCTGGGGCCAGTACAATGAGCAGTTCTTC. It translates to CASSPLWGQYNEQFF.

V and J are TRBV20-1 and TRBJ2-7; 15 bases are shared with TRBD2. Per germline, CDR1 DFQATT and CDR2 SNEGSKA (reference sequence). The J segment lost 6 bases and the V segment lost 2 bases, leaving 11 bases of the junction unmatched. The CDR3 extends over 17 amino acids. CDR3 sequence (DNA): TGCAGTGCTAGAATGGCCGGGACTAGCGGGAGGCTGGTCGAGCAGTACTTC. Protein product: CSARMAGTSGRLVEQYF.

The chain carries TRBV20-1 and TRBJ2-7; D uncertain. Between the trimmed V and J ends, which lost 2 bases and 3 bases, there was a span of 14 bases. The CDR3 contains 14 residues. Germline V gene sequence: CDR1 DFQATT, CDR2 SNEGSKA (reference sequence). CDR3 DNA: TGCAGTGCTAGATCCGGCCGCAGTGACTACGAGCAGTACTTC. Protein product: CSARSGRSDYEQYF.

This clonotype was seen ten or more times. This chain connects TRBV27 to TRBJ2-3; TRBD2 matches 10 bases. V lost 3 bases, J lost 2 bases, and 5 bases stayed unmatched. The CDR3 spans 16 residues. Germline CDR1 reads MNHEY; CDR2 reads SMNVEV (reference sequence). The chain's CDR3 is CASSFGTSGNTDTQYF. CDR3 sequence (DNA): TGTGCCAGCAGTTTTGGCACTAGCGGGAACACAGATACGCAGTATTTT.

This clonotype was observed many times. The chain joins TRBV29-1 to TRBJ2-7, with no clear D. This CDR3 is 14 amino acids long. Trimming took 4 bases from V and 2 from J, leaving 15 bases between them. Germline loops: CDR1 SQVTM, CDR2 ANQGSEA. In DNA form, the CDR3 reads TGCAGCGTTGTGACCCCCTTACGACCCTACGAGCAGTACTTC. This codes for CSVVTPLRPYEQYF.

V is TRBV5-1 and J is TRBJ2-7, with 8 bases fitting TRBD2. After removal of 4 bases from V and 0 bases from J, the junction contained 6 bases not matched to a gene. This CDR3 region has 15 residues. The germline V gene encodes CDR1 SGHRS and CDR2 YFSETQ. DNA for the CDR3: TGCGCCAGCAGCGCCCGGACTAGCTCCTCCTACGAGCAGTACTTC. It encodes CASSARTSSSYEQYF.

As concerns this clonotype: One end of the junction varies from germline; a read error may be responsible. The genes are TRBV29-1 and TRBJ2-1; TRBD2 matches at 8 bases. CDR1 SQVTM and CDR2 ANQGSEA come from the germline V gene. This CDR3 contains 13 residues. As DNA, the CDR3 is TGCAGCGTGGGGCGGGAGGTGTACAAGGAGCAGTTCTTC. This encodes CSVGREVYKEQFF.

The rearrangement joins TRBV27 to TRBJ1-2; a possible D gene is TRBD1 (6 bases). This CDR3 comprises 13 residues. Per germline, CDR1 MNHEY and CDR2 SMNVEV (reference sequence). The V gene lost 4 bases and the J gene lost 4 bases, with 10 bases spanning the gap. The CDR3 bases are TGTGCCAGCAGTTCCTCGACAGGCTATGGCTACACCTTC. This encodes CASSSSTGYGYTF.

The table lists this clonotype with a count of one. The CDR3 DNA follows: TGTGCCGGCTCCAGGGGGAGCACAGATACGCAGTATTTT. Translated: CAGSRGSTDTQYF. V and J are TRBV5-6 and TRBJ2-3; 7 bases are a match to TRBD1. CDR3 length: 13 residues. V shed 10 bases and J 0 bases; nucleotides not matched to a gene: 5. The germline gives CDR1 SGHDT, CDR2 YYEEEE.

This clonotype was seen ten or more times. V usage is TRBV20-1 and J usage is TRBJ2-3, with D possibly TRBD2 on 5 matching bases. Germline V gene lookup returns CDR1 DFQATT and CDR2 SNEGSKA (reference sequence). The CDR3 runs 15 residues. V lost 1 base and J lost 4, with 15 bases in between. The chain's CDR3 is CSARVERDRADTQYF. In DNA form, the CDR3 reads TGCAGTGCTAGAGTTGAACGGGATCGGGCAGATACGCAGTATTTT.

On this clonotype: A single base separates this from a much larger clone, so it may be a read error. This rearrangement joins TRBV2 to TRBJ2-7; 11 bases align to TRBD1. V lost 6 bases, J lost 3 bases, and 4 bases stayed unmatched. The V gene's germline CDR1 is SNHLY and CDR2 FYNNEI. The CDR3 totals 14 residues. In DNA form, the CDR3 reads TGTGCCAGCAGGCGGGACAGGGGGAACTACGAGCAGTACTTC. Protein product: CASRRDRGNYEQYF.

This clonotype has at least ten counts. The rearrangement joins TRBV5-5 to TRBJ2-3; D unclear. The CDR3 has 15 amino acids. The V end was cut by 4 bases, the J end by 1 base, with 13 bases between. The germline gives CDR1 SGHKS, CDR2 YYEKEE (reference sequence). The CDR3 bases are TGTGCCAGCAGCCAAGACGTTGGGGGCACAGATACGCAGTATTTT. It codes for CASSQDVGGTDTQYF.